This T cell receptor (beta chain) is drawn from a study of T cells in Graves' hyperthyroidism and ophthalmopathy. Germline loops: CDR1 SGHVS, CDR2 FQNEAQ. The CDR3 has 13 residues. Trimming removed 4 bases at V and 11 bases at J, with 12 bases between. About this clonotype: The antigen remains unidentified.

Patients counted as stable if ophthalmopathy did not develop within 18 months. PBMCs came from about 10 ml fresh peripheral blood. Study-wide results and caveats: For ophthalmopathy, model prediction preceded onset by a median about six months.

Amplified TCR beta CDR3 regions derived from RNA transcripts. The HTBI primer set drove a first-round RT-PCR of the TCR CDR3. TCRdb processed the multiplex PCR reads anew with MiXCR; each CDR3 protein has one entry. Among about 550,000 distinct CDR3 sequences listed, under 25% were seen once. The sequence was collected from a man younger than 35 with Graves' hyperthyroidism. What was sequenced was blood. The gene calls are TRBV7-8 and TRBJ1-6; tentatively, D is TRBD1 (5 bases). The CDR3 sequence is CASSWWDSPPLHF. The DNA for the CDR3 is TGTGCCAGCAGCTGGTGGGACTCCCCACCCCTCCACTTT.